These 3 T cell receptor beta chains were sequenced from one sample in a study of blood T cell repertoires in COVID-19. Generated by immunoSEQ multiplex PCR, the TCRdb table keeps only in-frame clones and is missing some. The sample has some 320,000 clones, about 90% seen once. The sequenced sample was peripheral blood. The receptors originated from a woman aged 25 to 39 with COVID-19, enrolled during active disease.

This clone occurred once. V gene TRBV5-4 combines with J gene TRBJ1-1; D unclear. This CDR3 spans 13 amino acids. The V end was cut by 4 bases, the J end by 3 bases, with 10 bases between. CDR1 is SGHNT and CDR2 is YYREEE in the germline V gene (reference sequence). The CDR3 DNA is TGTGCCAGCAGCCCCTTCGGAGACACTGAAGCTTTCTTT. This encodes CASSPFGDTEAFF.

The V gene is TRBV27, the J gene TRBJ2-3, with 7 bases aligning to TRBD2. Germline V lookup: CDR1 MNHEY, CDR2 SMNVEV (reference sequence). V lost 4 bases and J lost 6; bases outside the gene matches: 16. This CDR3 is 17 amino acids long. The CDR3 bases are TGTGCCAGCAGTTCGCCCTTTAGGGAGCGGGGTTTCGATACGCAGTATTTT. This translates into CASSSPFRERGFDTQYF.

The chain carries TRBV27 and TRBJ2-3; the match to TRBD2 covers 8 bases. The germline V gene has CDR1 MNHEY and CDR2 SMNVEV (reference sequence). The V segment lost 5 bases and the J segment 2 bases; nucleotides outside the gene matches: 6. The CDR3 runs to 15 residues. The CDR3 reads CASSLSGGLTDTQYF. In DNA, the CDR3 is TGTGCCAGCAGTCTCAGCGGGGGCCTCACAGATACGCAGTATTTT.